A selection of T cell receptor beta chains follows, all from one sample in a study of cytotoxic CD8 clonotypes in ibrutinib-treated CLL. The data were produced by immunoSEQ multiplex PCR, yet TCRdb's version contains in-frame clones alone and is incomplete. The table shows about 85,000 clones, with about 76% occurring only once. Sequenced here: PBMCs, sampled after 12 months of ibrutinib treatment. These receptors came from a human donor with chronic lymphocytic leukemia. Each CDR3 is given without its conserved first and last residue. The D gene is left open where the match is weak. Size is stated for part of the rows, as once, few or many counts, or as a class when the clone is expanded.

size: NA
D: NA
V: TRBV6-5
J: TRBJ2-2
CDR3: ASRPQGTGELF

size: NA
D: NA
V: TRBV10-3
J: TRBJ1-4
CDR3: AISEGANEKLF

size: NA
D: NA
V: TRBV4-2
J: TRBJ2-1
CDR3: ASSEEGAGGSNEQF

size: NA
D: TRBD2
V: TRBV5-1
J: TRBJ2-3
CDR3: ASSGGEGTDTQY

size: few
D: NA
V: TRBV12-5
J: TRBJ2-7
CDR3: ASGLGWNYEQY

size: NA
D: TRBD1
V: TRBV28
J: TRBJ1-1
CDR3: ASTKTGGGTEAF

size: NA
D: TRBD1
V: TRBV28
J: TRBJ2-7
CDR3: ASSLPGQGYEQY

size: NA
D: TRBD2
V: TRBV15
J: TRBJ2-5
CDR3: ATSMVSGRRETQY

size: few
D: NA
V: TRBV6-1
J: TRBJ1-1
CDR3: ASSERVEAF

size: NA
D: NA
V: TRBV18
J: TRBJ2-7
CDR3: ASSPGESSYEQY

size: NA
D: TRBD2
V: TRBV19
J: TRBJ2-1
CDR3: ASTPGGLAEPISYNEQF

size: NA
D: NA
V: TRBV10-3
J: TRBJ2-1
CDR3: AISESSQGLWNEQF

size: NA
D: NA
V: TRBV28
J: TRBJ2-2
CDR3: ASSLDTRGTGELF

size: NA
D: TRBD2
V: TRBV19
J: TRBJ2-1
CDR3: ASTPRGEGRKF

size: NA
D: NA
V: TRBV5-6
J: TRBJ1-5
CDR3: ASSLGAGSPNQPQH

size: NA
D: NA
V: TRBV10-3
J: TRBJ2-7
CDR3: ATQAGQGAYEQY

size: NA
D: NA
V: TRBV28
J: TRBJ2-3
CDR3: ASSFVTGTDTQY

size: NA
D: NA
V: TRBV6-6
J: TRBJ2-7
CDR3: ASKRRTYEQY

size: NA
D: TRBD2
V: TRBV19
J: TRBJ2-2
CDR3: ASSIWTSVNTGELF

size: NA
D: NA
V: TRBV27
J: TRBJ1-1
CDR3: ASSLSAWTEAF

size: NA
D: NA
V: TRBV6-6
J: TRBJ2-1
CDR3: ASSKQGSEQF

size: NA
D: TRBD2
V: TRBV28
J: TRBJ2-1
CDR3: ATTGPAGDEQF

size: NA
D: TRBD1
V: TRBV19
J: TRBJ1-2
CDR3: ASNLATGGDYGYT

size: NA
D: NA
V: TRBV5-5
J: TRBJ2-3
CDR3: ASSPGLGDTQY

size: NA
D: TRBD1
V: TRBV10-3
J: TRBJ2-5
CDR3: AIGQDRGETQY

size: NA
D: NA
V: TRBV6-5
J: TRBJ1-1
CDR3: ASRRGTEAF

size: NA
D: TRBD1
V: TRBV6-5
J: TRBJ1-2
CDR3: ASSPPLGTGGGYT